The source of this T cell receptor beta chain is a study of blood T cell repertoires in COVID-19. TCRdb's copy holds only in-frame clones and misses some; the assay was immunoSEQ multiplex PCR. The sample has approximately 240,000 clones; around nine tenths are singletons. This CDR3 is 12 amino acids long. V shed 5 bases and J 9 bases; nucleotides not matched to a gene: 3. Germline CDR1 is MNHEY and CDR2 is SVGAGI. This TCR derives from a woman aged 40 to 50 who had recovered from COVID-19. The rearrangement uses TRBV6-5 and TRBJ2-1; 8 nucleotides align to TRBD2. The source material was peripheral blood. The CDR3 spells CASSIRGGEQFF. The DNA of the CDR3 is TGTGCCAGCAGTATCCGGGGGGGTGAGCAGTTCTTC.